The clone carrying this TCR beta chain has ten or more counts. Its antigen is unknown. In TCRdb, the RACE reads were re-called with MiXCR into one record per CDR3 protein. The sample comprises roughly 100,000 distinct CDR3 sequences, about 9.3% of which are singletons, and approximately 2% rests with the top ten. The CDR3 sequence is 16 residues long. The J segment lost 8 bases and the V segment lost 4 bases, leaving 12 bases of the junction unmatched. Germline assignment: CDR1 MNHEY and CDR2 SMNVEV (reference sequence). This sample stems from a study of human T cells and chemical hapten exposure. The overall study: Recorded diagnoses among the mostly female patients were alopecia areata, totalis or universalis. Overall study findings and caveats: Significantly more large CDR3 similarity clusters arose among expanded TCRs than among controls.

Time point reported: patch test 2, 6 weeks after DPC sensitization. Noted treatment: therapeutic diphenylcyclopropenone sensitization with weekly scalp DPC. The source material was whole blood, sampled in connection with sensitization to the hapten diphenylcyclopropenone (DPC). The source of this sequence is a woman aged 40 to 50 with alopecia areata. Some clones in this sample may be carry-over from other donors' samples. The gene calls are TRBV27 and TRBJ2-1, with 9 bases aligning to TRBD1. CDR3 sequence (DNA): TGTGCCAGCAGTTCCCCGGGACAGGGTAATACATATGAGCAGTTCTTC. Its protein is CASSSPGQGNTYEQFF.